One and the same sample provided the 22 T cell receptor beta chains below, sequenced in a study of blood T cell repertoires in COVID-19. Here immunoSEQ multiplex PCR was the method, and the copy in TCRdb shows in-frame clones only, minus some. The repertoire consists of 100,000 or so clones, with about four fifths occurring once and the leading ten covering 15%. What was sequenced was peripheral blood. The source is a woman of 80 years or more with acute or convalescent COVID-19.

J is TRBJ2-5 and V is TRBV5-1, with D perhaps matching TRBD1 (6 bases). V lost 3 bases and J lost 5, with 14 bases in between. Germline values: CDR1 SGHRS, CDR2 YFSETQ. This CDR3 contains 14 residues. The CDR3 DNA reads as TGCGCCAGCAGCTCGACGACAGGCGGGGAGACCCAGTACTTC. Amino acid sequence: CASSSTTGGETQYF.

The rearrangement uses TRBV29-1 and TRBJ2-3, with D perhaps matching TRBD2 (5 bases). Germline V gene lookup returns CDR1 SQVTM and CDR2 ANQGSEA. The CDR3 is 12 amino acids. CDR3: CCSGMDTDTQYF. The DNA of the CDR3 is TGCTGTTCCGGGATGGACACAGATACGCAGTATTTT.

The CDR3 DNA follows: TGTGCCAGCAGCTCCCAGGGCGGAAGGGTTGAAAAACTGTTTTTT. It codes for CASSSQGGRVEKLFF. V and J are TRBV7-2 and TRBJ1-4, with D perhaps TRBD1 (5 bases). Germline lookup yields CDR1 SGHTA and CDR2 FQGNSA. The CDR3 is 15 amino acids. V lost 4 bases, J lost 7 bases, and 16 bases lay in between.

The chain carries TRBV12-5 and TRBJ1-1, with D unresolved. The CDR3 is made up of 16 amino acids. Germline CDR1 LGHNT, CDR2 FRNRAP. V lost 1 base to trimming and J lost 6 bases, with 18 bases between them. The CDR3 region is CASGLDTNLRAAEAFF. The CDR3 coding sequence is TGTGCTAGTGGTTTGGACACGAACCTGAGGGCAGCTGAAGCTTTCTTT.

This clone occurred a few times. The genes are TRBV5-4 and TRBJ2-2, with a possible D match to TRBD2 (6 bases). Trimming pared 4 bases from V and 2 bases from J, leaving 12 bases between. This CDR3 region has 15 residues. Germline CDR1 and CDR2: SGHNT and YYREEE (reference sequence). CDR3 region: CASSGGTLNTGELFF. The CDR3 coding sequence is TGTGCCAGCAGCGGCGGGACGCTTAACACCGGGGAGCTGTTTTTT.

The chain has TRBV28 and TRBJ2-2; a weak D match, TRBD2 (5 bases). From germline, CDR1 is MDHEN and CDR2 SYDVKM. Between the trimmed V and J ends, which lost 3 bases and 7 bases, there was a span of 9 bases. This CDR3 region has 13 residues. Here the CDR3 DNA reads TGTGCCAGCAGTTTCGGTCGGGGCGGGGAGCTGTTTTTT. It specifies CASSFGRGGELFF.

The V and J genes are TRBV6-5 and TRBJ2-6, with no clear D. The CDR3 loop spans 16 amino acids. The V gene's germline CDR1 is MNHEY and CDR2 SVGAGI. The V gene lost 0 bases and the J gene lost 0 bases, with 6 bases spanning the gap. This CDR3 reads CASSYSWSSGANVLTF. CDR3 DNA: TGTGCCAGCAGTTACTCCTGGAGCTCTGGGGCCAACGTCCTGACTTTC.

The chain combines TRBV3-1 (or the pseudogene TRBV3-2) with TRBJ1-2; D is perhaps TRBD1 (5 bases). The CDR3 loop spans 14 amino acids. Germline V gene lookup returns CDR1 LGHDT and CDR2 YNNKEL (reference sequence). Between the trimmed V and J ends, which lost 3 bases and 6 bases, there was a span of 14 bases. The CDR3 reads CASSHGGFRDGYTF. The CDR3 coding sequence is TGTGCCAGCAGCCACGGAGGGTTCAGGGATGGCTACACCTTC.

CDR3 protein: CASKSSDTGELFF. The CDR3, as DNA: TGTGCCAGCAAGTCTAGCGACACCGGGGAGCTGTTTTTT. The V gene is TRBV6-6, the J gene TRBJ2-2; possible D gene TRBD2, 6 bases. CDR1 is MNHNY, CDR2 SVGAGI, per germline (reference sequence). Trimming pared 7 bases from V and 3 bases from J, leaving 9 bases between. The length of the CDR3 is 13 residues.

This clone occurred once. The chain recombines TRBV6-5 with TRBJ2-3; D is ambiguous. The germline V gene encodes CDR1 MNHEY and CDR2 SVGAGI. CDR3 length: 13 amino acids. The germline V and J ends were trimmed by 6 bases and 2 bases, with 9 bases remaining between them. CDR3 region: CASSPRLTDTQYF. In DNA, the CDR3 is TGTGCCAGCAGCCCCAGACTCACAGATACGCAGTATTTT.

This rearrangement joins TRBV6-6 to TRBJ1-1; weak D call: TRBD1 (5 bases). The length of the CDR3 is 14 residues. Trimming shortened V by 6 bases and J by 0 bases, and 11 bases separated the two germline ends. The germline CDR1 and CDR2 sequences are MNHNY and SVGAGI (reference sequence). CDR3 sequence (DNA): TGTGCCAGCAGGCCGGGACTTTTGAACACTGAAGCTTTCTTT. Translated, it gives CASRPGLLNTEAFF.

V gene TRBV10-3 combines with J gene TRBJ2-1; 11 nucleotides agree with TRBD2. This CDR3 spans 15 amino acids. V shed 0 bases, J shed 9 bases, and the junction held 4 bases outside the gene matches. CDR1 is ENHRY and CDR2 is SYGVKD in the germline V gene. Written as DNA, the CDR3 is TGTGCCATCAGTGAGTCTAGCGGGAGGGCGGGTGAGCAGTTCTTC. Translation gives CAISESSGRAGEQFF.

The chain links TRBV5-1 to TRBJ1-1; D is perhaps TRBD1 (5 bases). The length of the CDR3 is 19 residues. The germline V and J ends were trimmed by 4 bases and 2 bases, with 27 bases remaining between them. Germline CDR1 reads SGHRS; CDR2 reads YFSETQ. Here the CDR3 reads CASSPGWGEGQIRNTEAFF. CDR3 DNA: TGCGCCAGCAGCCCGGGTTGGGGGGAAGGGCAAATAAGAAACACTGAAGCTTTCTTT.

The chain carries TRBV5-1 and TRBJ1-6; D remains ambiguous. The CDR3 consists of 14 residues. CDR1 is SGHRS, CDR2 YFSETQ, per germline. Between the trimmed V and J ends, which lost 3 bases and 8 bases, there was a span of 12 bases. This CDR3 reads CASSSGSPDSPLHF. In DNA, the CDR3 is TGCGCCAGCAGCTCCGGGTCTCCAGATTCACCCCTCCACTTT.

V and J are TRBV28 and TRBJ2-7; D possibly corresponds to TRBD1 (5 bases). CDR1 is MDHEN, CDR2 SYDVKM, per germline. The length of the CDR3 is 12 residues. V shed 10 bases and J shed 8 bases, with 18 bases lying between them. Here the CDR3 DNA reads TGTGCCACTACTTCCCCAGGGAACCAGCAGTACTTC. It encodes CATTSPGNQQYF.

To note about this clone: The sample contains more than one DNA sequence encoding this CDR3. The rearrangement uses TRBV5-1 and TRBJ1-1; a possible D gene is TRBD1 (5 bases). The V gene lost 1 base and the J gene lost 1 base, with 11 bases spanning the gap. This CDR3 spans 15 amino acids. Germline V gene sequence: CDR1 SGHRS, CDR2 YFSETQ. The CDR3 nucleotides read TGCGCCAGCAGCTTGCTCGGGGGTGGGAACACTGAAGCTTTCTTT. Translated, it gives CASSLLGGGNTEAFF.

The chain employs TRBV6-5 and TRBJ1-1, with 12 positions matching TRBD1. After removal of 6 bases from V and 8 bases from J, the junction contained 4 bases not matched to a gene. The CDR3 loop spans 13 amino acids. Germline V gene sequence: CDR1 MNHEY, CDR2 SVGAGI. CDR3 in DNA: TGTGCCAGCAGAAGGGACAGGGGGCGGGAAGCTTTCTTT. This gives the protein CASRRDRGREAFF.

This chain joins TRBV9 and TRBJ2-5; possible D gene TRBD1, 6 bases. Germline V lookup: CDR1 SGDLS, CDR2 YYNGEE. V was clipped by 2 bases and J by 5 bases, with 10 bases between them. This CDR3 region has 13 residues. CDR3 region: CASSVRQGETQYF. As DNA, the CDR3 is TGTGCCAGCAGCGTCCGCCAGGGGGAGACCCAGTACTTC.

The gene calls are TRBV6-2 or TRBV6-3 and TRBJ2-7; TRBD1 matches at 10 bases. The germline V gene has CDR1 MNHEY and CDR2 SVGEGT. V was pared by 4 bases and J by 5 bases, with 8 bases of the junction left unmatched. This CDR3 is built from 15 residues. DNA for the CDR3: TGTGCCAGCAGTTGGTCCGGGACAGGGGTCAACGAGCAGTACGTC. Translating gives CASSWSGTGVNEQYV.

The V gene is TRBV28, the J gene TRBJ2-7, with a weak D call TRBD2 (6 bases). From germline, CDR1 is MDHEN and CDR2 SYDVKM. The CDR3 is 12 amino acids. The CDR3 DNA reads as TGTGCCAGCAGTACAACCTCTCCGGGACTTGCCGTC. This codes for CASSTTSPGLAV.

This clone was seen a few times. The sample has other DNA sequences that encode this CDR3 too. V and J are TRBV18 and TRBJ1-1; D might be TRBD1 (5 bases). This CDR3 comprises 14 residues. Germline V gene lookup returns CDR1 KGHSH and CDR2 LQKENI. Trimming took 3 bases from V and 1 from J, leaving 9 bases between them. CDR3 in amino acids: CASSPGQGNTEAFF. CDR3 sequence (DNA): TGTGCCAGCTCACCGGGCCAGGGGAACACTGAAGCTTTCTTT.

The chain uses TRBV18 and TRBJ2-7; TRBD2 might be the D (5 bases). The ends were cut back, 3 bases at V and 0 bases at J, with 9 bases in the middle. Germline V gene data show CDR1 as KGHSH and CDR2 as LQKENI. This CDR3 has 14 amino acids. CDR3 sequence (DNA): TGTGCCAGCTCACCTAGCGTAAGCTCCTACGAGCAGTACTTC. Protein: CASSPSVSSYEQYF. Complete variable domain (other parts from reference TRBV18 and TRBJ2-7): NAGVMQNPRHLVRRRGQEARLRCSPMKGHSHVYWYRQLPEEGLKFMVYLQKENIIDESGMPKERFSAEFPKEGPSILRIQQVVRGDSAAYFCASSPSVSSYEQYFGPGTRLTVT.